This T cell receptor (beta chain) was captured by sequencing in a study of cytomegalovirus exposure and HLA in healthy donors. Trimming left V 5 bases short and J 4 bases short, with 15 bases between. CDR3 length: 15 amino acids. The V gene's germline CDR1 is SEHNR and CDR2 FQNEAQ (reference sequence). Use of 60 Vbeta and 13 Jbeta primers characterized the PCR. Data came from immunoSEQ multiplex PCR; TCRdb stores just in-frame clones and leaves some out. The table shows around 140,000 clones, with 70% to 80% occurring only once. The TCR sequence derives from a female donor in good health and CMV-seronegative. The J gene is TRBJ2-1, the V gene TRBV7-9; possibly TRBD2 for D (5 bases). Input material: PBMCs. CDR3 sequence reads: CASSSPLVGYNEQFF. CDR3 DNA sequence: TGTGCCAGCAGCAGTCCACTAGTGGGGTACAATGAGCAGTTCTTC.